The source of this T cell receptor (beta chain) is a study of blood T cell repertoires in COVID-19. Study-wide context: Sources were T cells, B-cell-depleted T cells, or PBMCs; the material itself was cDNA or gDNA.

Note on this clone: Other DNA sequences in this sample translate to the same CDR3.

The CDR3 extends over 11 amino acids. The V gene's germline CDR1 is MNHEY and CDR2 SVGEGT. V gave up 2 bases and J gave up 5 bases, with 3 bases separating them. Authors' analysis steps: Amplification of reference gene primers provided the estimated nucleated cell counts. Method: immunoSEQ multiplex PCR; TCRdb's copy keeps in-frame clones and lacks some. V and J calls and clone size are copied from that table; D and trimming were computed from the DNA. The sample holds some 350,000 clones, roughly 89% seen once. Sequenced input: peripheral blood. The sequence came from a man aged 18 to 29 with active or convalescent COVID-19. The chain is built from TRBV6-2 or TRBV6-3 and TRBJ2-5; D remains unclear. CDR3 in amino acids: CASSYLETQYF. In DNA, the CDR3 is TGTGCCAGCAGTTACCTGGAGACCCAGTACTTC.